The 14 T cell receptor beta chains below were found in one sample sequenced in a study of blood T cell repertoires in COVID-19. Data came from immunoSEQ multiplex PCR; TCRdb stores just in-frame clones and leaves some out. The table records about 250,000 clones, about 85% of them present only once. The sample was peripheral blood. These receptor sequences come from a man aged 18 to 30 with active or convalescent COVID-19.

This clone has a single count. The V call is TRBV5-6, the J call TRBJ1-2; a possible D gene is TRBD1 (6 bases). CDR3 length: 15 residues. The germline gives CDR1 SGHDT, CDR2 YYEEEE. Between the trimmed V and J ends, which lost 4 bases and 0 bases, there was a span of 13 bases. CDR3 loop: CASSDGDTSNYGYTF. In DNA, the CDR3 is TGTGCCAGCAGCGACGGGGACACTTCTAACTATGGCTACACCTTC.

The V and J genes are TRBV2 and TRBJ2-2, with 7 bases aligning to TRBD2. The CDR3 has 15 residues. The V gene's germline CDR1 is SNHLY and CDR2 FYNNEI. V lost 9 bases, J lost 4 bases, and 11 bases stayed unmatched. The CDR3 DNA sequence: TGTGCCAGTCTAAGAGATTTAGCGGGCACCGGGGAGCTGTTTTTT. As protein: CASLRDLAGTGELFF.

The V call is TRBV6-5, the J call TRBJ1-2; TRBD1 agrees at 9 bases. The CDR3 has 16 residues. Germline V CDR1 and CDR2: MNHEY, SVGAGI. With 4 bases clipped from V and 4 bases from J, the junction kept 10 bases outside the gene matches. The CDR3 reads CASSFPRDRDGYGYTF. CDR3 in DNA: TGTGCCAGCAGTTTCCCCCGGGACAGGGATGGCTATGGCTACACCTTC.

The chain recombines TRBV7-2 with TRBJ1-1, with 8 bases that match TRBD1. The ends lost 3 bases at V and 1 base at J; junction bases unmatched: 4. This CDR3 is 15 amino acids long. Germline CDR1 is SGHTA and CDR2 is FQGNSA. CDR3 loop: CASSFRGRQNTEAFF. For the CDR3, the DNA is TGTGCCAGCAGCTTCAGGGGGCGTCAGAACACTGAAGCTTTCTTT.

V is TRBV27 and J is TRBJ1-6; TRBD1 matches at 7 bases. Germline CDR1 MNHEY, CDR2 SMNVEV (reference sequence). The V and J ends lost 6 bases and 10 bases, in that order; junction bases with no gene match: 15. This CDR3 has 16 residues. CDR3 DNA sequence: TGTGCCAGCAGACGAAGCAGACAGGGCGCGGGATCACCCCTCCACTTT. Translating gives CASRRSRQGAGSPLHF.

The gene calls are TRBV11-3 and TRBJ2-3; the match to TRBD1 covers 8 bases. The CDR3 totals 12 residues. Germline values: CDR1 SGHNT, CDR2 YENEEA. The junction had 3 bases not matched to a gene; V was cut back by 5 bases and J by 8 bases. CDR3 sequence: CASSPDRGTQYF. The CDR3, as DNA: TGTGCCAGCAGCCCAGACAGGGGTACGCAGTATTTT.

This rearrangement joins TRBV9 to TRBJ2-5, with 7 bases lining up with TRBD2. The junction had 3 bases not matched to a gene; V was cut back by 9 bases and J by 1 base. CDR1 and CDR2 from the germline V gene are SGDLS and YYNGEE. This CDR3 has 12 residues. CDR3 loop: CAKQRGQETQYF. The CDR3 DNA reads as TGTGCCAAACAGCGGGGCCAAGAGACCCAGTACTTC. The full variable domain, with the rest looked up from reference TRBV9 and TRBJ2-5, is DSGVTQTPKHLITATGQRVTLRCSPRSGDLSVYWYQQSLDQGLQFLIQYYNGEERAKGNILERFSAQQFPDLHSELNLSSLELGDSALYFCAKQRGQETQYFGPGTRLLVL.

V and J are TRBV5-4 and TRBJ1-4, with 7 bases aligning to TRBD1. The length of the CDR3 is 15 residues. The ends lost 4 bases at V and 7 bases at J; junction bases unmatched: 10. Germline V gives CDR1 SGHNT, CDR2 YYREEE (reference sequence). The CDR3 sequence: CASSPGTAPTEKLFF. The DNA for the CDR3 is TGTGCCAGCAGCCCTGGGACAGCCCCCACTGAAAAACTGTTTTTT. The variable domain in full, completed from reference TRBV5-4 and TRBJ1-4, reads ETGVTQSPTHLIKTRGQQVTLRCSSQSGHNTVSWYQQALGQGPQFIFQYYREEENGRGNFPPRFSGLQFPNYSSELNVNALELDDSALYLCASSPGTAPTEKLFFGSGTQLSVL.

V usage is TRBV9 and J usage is TRBJ1-1, with 7 positions matching TRBD1. Germline loops: CDR1 SGDLS, CDR2 YYNGEE. V lost 3 bases to trimming and J lost 3 bases; unmatched junction nucleotides: 8. The CDR3 has 15 residues. Written as DNA, the CDR3 is TGTGCCAGCAGCGGTTTACAGGGGCAATACACTGAAGCTTTCTTT. Residues: CASSGLQGQYTEAFF.

This chain joins TRBV2 and TRBJ2-5, with 12 bases lining up with TRBD2. The CDR3 is made up of 17 amino acids. The germline CDR1 and CDR2 sequences are SNHLY and FYNNEI. Germline trimming cut 4 bases from V and 5 bases from J; bases unmatched to any gene: 11. The CDR3 protein is CASSGSSGRALVETQYF. The CDR3 nucleotides read TGTGCCAGCAGTGGTTCTAGCGGGAGGGCCCTCGTGGAGACCCAGTACTTC.

The V call is TRBV7-2, the J call TRBJ1-4, with 7 nucleotides matching TRBD1. Germline lookup yields CDR1 SGHTA and CDR2 FQGNSA. Unmatched junction bases numbered 5, after V lost 2 bases and J lost 8 bases. The CDR3 has 14 residues. The CDR3 is CASSLKGAPEKLFF. The CDR3 DNA is TGTGCCAGCAGCTTAAAGGGGGCGCCAGAAAAACTGTTTTTT. Full variable domain (rest looked up from reference TRBV7-2 and TRBJ1-4): GAGVSQSPSNKVTEKGKDVELRCDPISGHTALYWYRQSLGQGLEFLIYFQGNSAPDKSGLPSDRFSAERTGGSVSTLTIQRTQQEDSAVYLCASSLKGAPEKLFFGSGTQLSVL.

V is TRBV7-2 and J is TRBJ2-1; 13 nucleotides match TRBD2. The CDR3 runs to 16 residues. Germline V gives CDR1 SGHTA, CDR2 FQGNSA. Trimming cost V 5 bases and J 6 bases; bases outside gene matches: 7. CDR3 in DNA: TGTGCCAGCAGCCCCCCCGGGACTAGCGGGGTCAATGAGCAGTTCTTC. Translated, it gives CASSPPGTSGVNEQFF. Full variable domain (outside the CDR3, taken from reference TRBV7-2 and TRBJ2-1): GAGVSQSPSNKVTEKGKDVELRCDPISGHTALYWYRQSLGQGLEFLIYFQGNSAPDKSGLPSDRFSAERTGGSVSTLTIQRTQQEDSAVYLCASSPPGTSGVNEQFFGPGTRLTVL.

This chain joins TRBV29-1 and TRBJ1-1, with 8 bases that match TRBD1. The germline CDR1 and CDR2 sequences are SQVTM and ANQGSEA. The trim removed 6 bases at V and 4 bases at J, leaving 4 bases unmatched. This CDR3 spans 12 amino acids. This chain's CDR3 is CSVDRGGTEAFF. The CDR3 bases are TGCAGCGTAGACAGGGGAGGCACTGAAGCTTTCTTT.

The CDR3 sequence is CASTLGSVGELFF. DNA of the CDR3: TGTGCCAGCACCCTTGGCTCAGTTGGGGAGCTGTTTTTT. This chain joins TRBV9 and TRBJ2-2; no reliable D call. Germline assignment: CDR1 SGDLS and CDR2 YYNGEE. The CDR3 runs to 13 residues. Between the trimmed V and J ends, which lost 6 bases and 8 bases, there was a span of 14 bases.